This TCR beta chain was obtained from a study of blood T cell repertoires in COVID-19. The V gene's germline CDR1 is SNHLY and CDR2 FYNNEI. The CDR3 totals 15 residues. After removal of 6 bases from V and 1 base from J, the junction contained 4 bases not matched to a gene. This clone appeared a few times. Produced via immunoSEQ multiplex PCR; TCRdb's table is partial and in-frame only. This sample has some 200,000 clones, with 80% found just once. Source material: PBMCs or T cells enriched from blood (not recorded which). This chain uses TRBV2 with TRBJ2-2, with 8 nucleotides matching TRBD1. This TCR was sampled from a woman in her forties with acute COVID-19. The CDR3 reads CASSAGQGNTGELFF. The CDR3 DNA sequence: TGTGCCAGCAGCGCAGGACAGGGGAACACCGGGGAGCTGTTTTTT.